The 25 T cell receptor beta chains in this list originate from one sample, sequenced in a study of blood T cell repertoires in COVID-19. Clones were sequenced by immunoSEQ multiplex PCR, and TCRdb holds only the in-frame ones, with some missing. The sample contains 25,000 to 30,000 clones, more than 80% of which appear only once. Sequencing was carried out using peripheral blood. The receptors here all came from a man between 60 and 75 years old with acute or convalescent COVID-19.

The chain links TRBV5-4 to TRBJ1-4; D call uncertain. Trimming took 1 base from V and 0 from J, leaving 7 bases between them. This CDR3 has 15 amino acids. Germline assignment: CDR1 SGHNT and CDR2 YYREEE (reference sequence). CDR3 coding DNA: TGTGCCAGCAGCTTGCGGGTCTCAACTAATGAAAAACTGTTTTTT. This sequence encodes CASSLRVSTNEKLFF.

The chain joins TRBV24-1 to TRBJ2-7; possibly TRBD2 for D (6 bases). The V gene's germline CDR1 is KGHDR and CDR2 SFDVKD. The CDR3 is 15 amino acids. V lost 2 bases and J 5 bases, leaving 15 bases between the germline ends. DNA of the CDR3: TGTGCCACCAGTGATTCCTTACTAGCAGGGAACGAGCAGTACTTC. This translates into CATSDSLLAGNEQYF.

The table lists this clone with a count of one. The chain employs TRBV11-1 and TRBJ2-7, with D possibly being TRBD1 (5 bases). Deletions cut 3 bases from V and 7 bases from J, with 10 bases between. Germline-derived CDR1 and CDR2 are SGHAT and FQDESV (reference sequence). The CDR3 consists of 12 residues. The CDR3 DNA follows: TGTGCCAGCAGCTTTTCAGGGCGGGAGCAGTACTTC. Translated: CASSFSGREQYF.

This clone was detected a few times. The chain couples TRBV27 to TRBJ2-2; a weak D match, TRBD2 (6 bases). The CDR3 totals 15 residues. The germline V gene has CDR1 MNHEY and CDR2 SMNVEV (reference sequence). V was trimmed by 4 bases and J by 0 bases, leaving 9 bases between them. CDR3 DNA: TGTGCCAGCAGTTACGGGGGAGCGAACACCGGGGAGCTGTTTTTT. It encodes CASSYGGANTGELFF.

In this sample, this clone turned up once. The chain links TRBV5-1 to TRBJ1-3; possibly TRBD1 for D (5 bases). The CDR3 has 14 amino acids. Germline V gene lookup returns CDR1 SGHRS and CDR2 YFSETQ. Between the trimmed V and J ends, which lost 4 bases and 7 bases, there was a span of 15 bases. In DNA form, the CDR3 reads TGCGCCAGCAGCAGGGACCCTGCGGGGAACACCATATATTTT. Its translation is CASSRDPAGNTIYF.

The chain is built from TRBV19 and TRBJ1-2; 7 bases align to TRBD1. Per the germline V gene, CDR1 is LNHDA and CDR2 is SQIVND (reference sequence). The CDR3 spans 13 residues. Germline trimming cut 5 bases from V and 12 bases from J; bases unmatched to any gene: 12. The CDR3 loop is CASSPYGQELHTF. CDR3 coding DNA: TGTGCCAGTAGTCCCTATGGACAGGAGTTACACACCTTC.

The table lists this clone with a count of one. This chain uses TRBV29-1 with TRBJ2-3; D remains ambiguous. This CDR3 is built from 9 residues. Germline V gene data show CDR1 as SQVTM and CDR2 as ANQGSEA. Trimming stripped 6 bases from V and 10 bases from J, with 8 bases between. The CDR3 loop is CSVAGSQYF. In nucleotides, the CDR3 is TGCAGCGTCGCCGGGTCGCAGTATTTT.

The chain recombines TRBV28 with TRBJ1-3; tentative D call: TRBD1 (6 bases). CDR3 length: 16 residues. The V end lost 7 bases, the J end lost 0 bases, and 16 bases lay between the germline ends. Per the germline V gene, CDR1 is MDHEN and CDR2 is SYDVKM. The CDR3 loop is CASITIQGFSGNTIYF. The CDR3 DNA reads as TGTGCCAGCATCACTATTCAGGGGTTCTCTGGAAACACCATATATTTT.

This chain connects TRBV10-3 to TRBJ1-6; a weak D match, TRBD1 (6 bases). Germline assignment: CDR1 ENHRY and CDR2 SYGVKD. This CDR3 is built from 17 residues. V was cut by 0 bases and J by 3 bases, with 12 bases left in between. CDR3 DNA: TGTGCCATCAGTGAGTCGGGGGCTCCTTACTATAATTCACCCCTCCACTTT. Translated: CAISESGAPYYNSPLHF.

J is TRBJ2-1 and V is TRBV19; 9 bases match TRBD2. The V and J ends lost 2 bases and 3 bases, in that order; junction bases with no gene match: 5. The CDR3 is 16 residues long. Germline CDR1 and CDR2: LNHDA and SQIVND (reference sequence). The CDR3 loop is CASSISGGGVYNEQFF. Here the CDR3 DNA reads TGTGCCAGTAGTATATCTGGCGGGGGGGTCTACAATGAGCAGTTCTTC.

CDR3 sequence: CASRGQGQNEKLFF. CDR3 sequence (DNA): TGTGCCAGTAGAGGGCAGGGACAAAATGAAAAACTGTTTTTT. The chain carries TRBV19 and TRBJ1-4; D is possibly TRBD1 (6 bases). The CDR3 totals 14 residues. Germline CDR1 LNHDA, CDR2 SQIVND (reference sequence). The V end was cut by 6 bases, the J end by 5 bases, with 13 bases between.

The rearrangement joins TRBV7-6 to TRBJ2-3; D is unclear. The CDR3 length is 15 residues. V was trimmed by 7 bases and J by 0 bases, leaving 14 bases between them. Germline V gene data show CDR1 as SGHVS and CDR2 as FNYEAQ. CDR3 protein: CASMPGQESTDTQYF. The CDR3 DNA is TGTGCCAGCATGCCTGGTCAGGAAAGCACAGATACGCAGTATTTT.

The V and J genes are TRBV6-5 and TRBJ2-7; 8 bases fit TRBD1. CDR3 length: 14 residues. Per the germline V gene, CDR1 is MNHEY and CDR2 is SVGAGI. V lost 5 bases to trimming and J lost 3 bases; unmatched junction nucleotides: 6. CDR3 protein: CASSTSGGFYEQYF. The DNA of the CDR3 is TGTGCCAGCAGTACCTCAGGGGGCTTCTACGAGCAGTACTTC.

The rearrangement uses TRBV5-1 and TRBJ1-2, with 7 bases aligning to TRBD1. This CDR3 comprises 16 residues. The V and J ends lost 3 bases and 7 bases, in that order; junction bases with no gene match: 15. The germline gives CDR1 SGHRS, CDR2 YFSETQ. The CDR3 sequence: CASSSSRDSTLGGYTF. CDR3 bases: TGCGCCAGCAGCTCAAGCCGGGACAGTACTTTGGGTGGCTACACCTTC. The full variable domain, rest sourced from reference TRBV5-1 and TRBJ1-2, is KAGVTQTPRYLIKTRGQQVTLSCSPISGHRSVSWYQQTPGQGLQFLFEYFSETQRNKGNFPGRFSGRQFSNSRSEMNVSTLELGDSALYLCASSSSRDSTLGGYTFGSGTRLTVV.

V and J are TRBV5-8 and TRBJ1-4; 10 positions agree with TRBD1. With 4 bases clipped from V and 7 bases from J, the junction kept 16 bases outside the gene matches. CDR1 is SGHTS and CDR2 is YDEGEE in the germline V gene. The CDR3 has 18 residues. The CDR3 is CASSLSPGTGARGEKLFF. CDR3 nucleotides: TGTGCCAGCAGCCTCAGTCCCGGGACAGGGGCACGGGGTGAAAAACTGTTTTTT.

The chain links TRBV6-2 or TRBV6-3 to TRBJ2-7; 8 bases agree with TRBD1. V gave up 5 bases and J gave up 6 bases; unmatched junction bases: 9. Looked up from germline, CDR1 is MNHEY and CDR2 is SVGEGT. CDR3 length equals 14 residues. CDR3 loop: CASSLWTGMFEQYF. The DNA of the CDR3 is TGTGCCAGCAGTCTCTGGACAGGGATGTTCGAGCAGTACTTC.

This chain uses TRBV9 with TRBJ2-5; D is perhaps TRBD1 (6 bases). V gave up 4 bases and J gave up 0 bases, with 10 bases separating them. Per germline, CDR1 SGDLS and CDR2 YYNGEE. This CDR3 spans 14 amino acids. The CDR3 loop reads CASSQRGYQETQYF. CDR3 in DNA: TGTGCCAGCAGCCAAAGGGGGTACCAAGAGACCCAGTACTTC.

This clone appeared once. The rearrangement joins TRBV3-1 (or the pseudogene TRBV3-2) to TRBJ2-2, with 7 bases fitting TRBD2. With 0 bases clipped from V and 2 bases from J, the junction kept 3 bases outside the gene matches. Germline loops: CDR1 LGHDT, CDR2 YNNKEL (reference sequence). CDR3 length: 16 amino acids. CDR3 nucleotides: TGTGCCAGCAGCCAAGACCGGGAGGCTAACACCGGGGAGCTGTTTTTT. Its translation: CASSQDREANTGELFF.

The V and J genes are TRBV6-1 and TRBJ2-2, with D tentatively TRBD1 (6 bases). This CDR3 contains 17 residues. Trimming removed 3 bases at V and 3 bases at J, with 17 bases between. CDR1 MNHNS and CDR2 SASEGT come from the germline V gene. CDR3 nucleotides: TGTGCCAGCAGTGAGAATCGGGCAGGGGACCACACCGGGGAGCTGTTTTTT. Amino acid sequence: CASSENRAGDHTGELFF.

The rearrangement joins TRBV13 to TRBJ2-1, with TRBD2 as a possible D gene (6 bases). The germline gives CDR1 PRHDT, CDR2 FYEKMQ (reference sequence). There are 14 residues in the CDR3. Trimming left V 2 bases short and J 7 bases short, with 12 bases between. Written as DNA, the CDR3 is TGTGCCAGCAGCTTATACGCCGGGGGAAATGAGCAGTTCTTC. Translated, it gives CASSLYAGGNEQFF.

CDR3 DNA: TGTGCCAGCAGCCCCACGGGGTACTCCTACGAGCAGTACTTC. Encoded protein: CASSPTGYSYEQYF. J is TRBJ2-7 and V is TRBV4-2; a weak D match, TRBD2 (5 bases). V was pared by 4 bases and J by 0 bases, with 10 bases between. Germline V gene data show CDR1 as LGHNA and CDR2 as YNFKEQ. The length of the CDR3 is 14 residues.

The table lists this clone with a few counts. The chain is built from TRBV19 and TRBJ1-5; 9 bases agree with TRBD1. Germline trimming cut 3 bases from V and 6 bases from J; bases unmatched to any gene: 9. CDR3 length: 16 amino acids. The germline V gene has CDR1 LNHDA and CDR2 SQIVND (reference sequence). CDR3 protein: CASSMGRDREGQPQHF. CDR3 in DNA: TGTGCCAGTAGTATGGGCCGGGACAGGGAGGGTCAGCCCCAGCATTTT.

J is TRBJ2-7 and V is TRBV6-2 or TRBV6-3, with a weak D call TRBD2 (5 bases). Looked up from germline, CDR1 is MNHEY and CDR2 is SVGEGT. This CDR3 has 14 residues. Between the trimmed V and J ends, which lost 6 bases and 2 bases, there was a span of 14 bases. The CDR3 DNA reads TGTGCCAGCAGCCCTACGCAGAGGGCCTACGAGCAGTACTTC. The encoded protein is CASSPTQRAYEQYF.

In its sample, this clone was seen once. This chain links TRBV14 with TRBJ1-6; 7 bases match TRBD1. J gave up 7 bases and V 8 bases, and 5 bases lay outside the gene matches. Per the germline V gene, CDR1 is SGHDN and CDR2 is FVKESK. The CDR3 is 13 amino acids. The CDR3 sequence is CASAGQQNSPLHF. The DNA for the CDR3 is TGTGCCAGCGCGGGACAGCAGAATTCACCCCTCCACTTT.

V and J are TRBV4-1 and TRBJ1-5; 9 bases map to TRBD1. J lost 7 bases, V lost 0 bases, and 4 bases had no gene match. Germline V gene lookup returns CDR1 MGHRA and CDR2 YSYEKL. This CDR3 is 15 amino acids long. The CDR3 region has the DNA TGCGCCAGCAGCCAAGATAGACAGGGGGGGCAGCCCCAGCATTTT. Its protein is CASSQDRQGGQPQHF.